This T cell receptor (beta chain) comes out of a study of shared T cell receptors in the human thymus. This table comes from immunoSEQ multiplex PCR, and its TCRdb copy is limited to in-frame clones, with some not included. Among roughly 660,000 clones listed, roughly 90% were seen once. This clone was detected only once. This CDR3 region has 14 residues. Germline lookup yields CDR1 SNHLY and CDR2 FYNNEI. Trimming removed 3 bases at V and 1 base at J, with 10 bases between. These same records also appear under a second study, on human thymus T cells.

Sequencing was performed on thymocytes. V is TRBV2 and J is TRBJ2-7; unclear D gene. This clonotype was sampled from a boy under three years old with a congenital heart defect. CDR3 DNA sequence: TGTGCCAGCAGTGAGGGCTCGAGATCCTACGAGCAGTACTTC. Its translation is CASSEGSRSYEQYF.